This T cell receptor beta chain is drawn from a study of regulatory and conventional T cells in RAG deficiency. Study results and caveats: Omenn syndrome and CID/AS patients had roughly 92-fold fewer unique Treg TCR beta sequences, versus roughly 10-fold elsewhere. Control T-cell subsets had markedly higher Shannon entropy and lower Simpson indices than RAG-deficient patients. Omenn patients showed >85% Treg-Tconv overlap and shorter CDR3 lengths.

Blood CD4+ CD25-low CD127-high conventional T cells supplied the genomic DNA template. V dropped 0 bases and J dropped 5 bases, with 7 bases sitting between them. This CDR3 contains 13 residues. The germline V gene encodes CDR1 SGHAT and CDR2 FQNNGV. Notes on this clone: Its antigen is undetermined.

TCRdb's copy holds only in-frame clones and misses some; the assay was immunoSEQ multiplex PCR. Of 25,000 to 30,000 clones in the sample, 90% to 95% were seen once. The same specimen was also included in a second study, on regulatory T cells. According to that study: The PCR used 52 TRBV and 13 TRBJ primers. Patient repertoires had restricted TRB V-J pairs and skewed V and J usage, most in Tregs.

The receptor comes from a human donor in good health. This chain uses TRBV11-2 with TRBJ1-1; D is possibly TRBD1 (5 bases). Sequencing input: CD25- CD4+ T cells sorted from blood. The CDR3 DNA reads TGTGCCAGCAGCTTAGATAGGGGAACTGAAGCTTTCTTT. Its translation is CASSLDRGTEAFF.